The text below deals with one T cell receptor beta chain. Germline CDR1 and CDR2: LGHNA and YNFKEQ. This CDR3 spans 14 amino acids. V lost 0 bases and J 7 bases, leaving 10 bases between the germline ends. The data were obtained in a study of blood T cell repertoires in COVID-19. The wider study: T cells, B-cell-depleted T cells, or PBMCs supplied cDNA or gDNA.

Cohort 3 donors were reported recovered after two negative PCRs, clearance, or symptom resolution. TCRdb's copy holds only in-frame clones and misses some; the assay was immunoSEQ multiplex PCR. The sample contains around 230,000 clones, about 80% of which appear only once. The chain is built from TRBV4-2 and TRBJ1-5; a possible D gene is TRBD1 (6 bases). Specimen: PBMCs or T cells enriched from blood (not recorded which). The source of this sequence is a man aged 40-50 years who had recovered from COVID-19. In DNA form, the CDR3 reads TGTGCCAGCAGCCAAGAGTTGGGGGCCCAGCCCCAGCATTTT. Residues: CASSQELGAQPQHF.